Presented here are 25 T cell receptor beta chains from one specimen sequenced in a study of T cell repertoires in ileal Crohn's disease. Sequencing used immunoSEQ multiplex PCR; TCRdb keeps in-frame clones, though not all of them. The sample lists roughly 15,000 clones; around 84% were seen once. Sequencing was performed on ileal tissue. All receptors derive from an adult with Crohn's disease.

The chain combines TRBV27 with TRBJ1-5, with D tentatively TRBD1 (6 bases). This CDR3 region has 17 residues. V was clipped by 4 bases and J by 1 base, with 17 bases between them. Germline CDR1 is MNHEY and CDR2 is SMNVEV (reference sequence). CDR3 sequence: CASSSFPLDRSNQPQHF. In nucleotides, the CDR3 is TGTGCCAGCAGTTCCTTCCCGCTCGACAGGAGCAATCAGCCCCAGCATTTT.

The sample holds a few counts of this clone. This chain uses TRBV5-1 with TRBJ2-7, with 7 nucleotides matching TRBD2. The V and J ends lost 4 bases and 5 bases, in that order; junction bases with no gene match: 3. This CDR3 contains 12 residues. Germline CDR1 and CDR2: SGHRS and YFSETQ. In nucleotides, the CDR3 is TGCGCCAGCAGCAGGGAGGGCCACGAGCAGTACTTC. Translating it yields CASSREGHEQYF.

V usage is TRBV7-2 and J usage is TRBJ2-7; D ambiguous. V was cut by 0 bases and J by 5 bases, with 5 bases left in between. The CDR3 contains 12 residues. Germline V lookup: CDR1 SGHTA, CDR2 FQGNSA. The CDR3 nucleotides are TGTGCCAGCAGCTTAGCACAGAACGAGCAGTACTTC. Encoded protein: CASSLAQNEQYF.

The chain combines TRBV5-6 with TRBJ1-3; D remains unclear. The V gene's germline CDR1 is SGHDT and CDR2 YYEEEE. The CDR3 covers 15 residues. The germline V and J ends were trimmed by 0 bases and 0 bases, with 7 bases remaining between them. This chain's CDR3 is CASSLGSTSGNTIYF. CDR3 coding DNA: TGTGCCAGCAGCTTGGGGAGCACCTCTGGAAACACCATATATTTT.

V and J are TRBV5-1 and TRBJ1-1; D might be TRBD1 (5 bases). The CDR3 loop spans 16 amino acids. V lost 1 base to trimming and J lost 2 bases, with 15 bases between them. From germline, CDR1 is SGHRS and CDR2 YFSETQ. The CDR3 DNA is TGCGCCAGCAGCTTGAGGGTCAGGGATGAAAACACTGAAGCTTTCTTT. This codes for CASSLRVRDENTEAFF.

The CDR3 sequence is CASNPGGATYEQYF. CDR3 DNA: TGCGCCAGCAACCCGGGGGGGGCCACCTACGAGCAGTACTTC. The J gene is TRBJ2-7, the V gene TRBV5-1, with TRBD2 matching over 8 bases. The CDR3 has 14 residues. Germline CDR1 SGHRS, CDR2 YFSETQ. Trimming at V came to 6 bases and at J to 2 bases, leaving 7 bases not matched to a gene.

The genes are TRBV5-1 and TRBJ1-1; possible D gene TRBD1, 5 bases. V was shortened by 7 bases and J by 5 bases, with 21 bases between the two germline ends. CDR3 length equals 15 residues. The germline CDR1 and CDR2 sequences are SGHRS and YFSETQ. CDR3 residues: CASRAGPQGETEAFF. The CDR3 nucleotides are TGCGCCAGCCGAGCCGGGCCGCAGGGCGAAACTGAAGCTTTCTTT.

The genes are TRBV30 and TRBJ2-2; D is ambiguous. Germline V CDR1 and CDR2: GTSNPN, SVGIG (reference sequence). This CDR3 contains 12 residues. V lost 4 bases, J lost 6 bases, and 9 bases lay in between. This CDR3 is CAWNSFPGELFF. The CDR3, as DNA: TGTGCCTGGAACTCCTTTCCCGGGGAGCTGTTTTTT.

This clone appeared a few times. The chain carries TRBV18 and TRBJ2-1, with a weak D call TRBD1 (5 bases). Germline CDR1 reads KGHSH; CDR2 reads LQKENI. CDR3 length equals 17 residues. Deletions cut 3 bases from V and 8 bases from J, with 23 bases between. This CDR3 is CASSPVLWGTNIDEQFF. In DNA, the CDR3 is TGTGCCAGCTCACCGGTTCTTTGGGGCACCAACATTGATGAGCAGTTCTTC.

The chain links TRBV5-1 to TRBJ1-4; 8 nucleotides align to TRBD1. V shed 6 bases, J shed 8 bases, and the junction held 12 bases outside the gene matches. The CDR3 totals 15 residues. Germline V CDR1 and CDR2: SGHRS, YFSETQ. This chain's CDR3 is CASTKGRGRSEKLFF. CDR3 DNA: TGCGCCAGCACTAAAGGCAGGGGGCGAAGCGAAAAACTGTTTTTT.

The V and J genes are TRBV19 and TRBJ1-3, with D possibly TRBD1 on 5 matching bases. Trimming took 5 bases from V and 2 from J, leaving 13 bases between them. This CDR3 is 15 amino acids long. From germline, CDR1 is LNHDA and CDR2 SQIVND (reference sequence). The CDR3 spells CASSQLAGAGNTIYF. The DNA of the CDR3 is TGTGCCAGTAGTCAGCTGGCGGGGGCTGGAAACACCATATATTTT.

CDR3 protein: CASSQRSSASGSTDTQYF. CDR3 DNA sequence: TGTGCCAGCAGCCAAAGGTCCTCGGCTAGCGGGAGCACAGATACGCAGTATTTT. The genes are TRBV4-2 and TRBJ2-3; 8 bases fit TRBD2. Germline CDR1 reads LGHNA; CDR2 reads YNFKEQ. Trimming removed 2 bases from V and 0 bases from J; junction bases left unmatched: 10. The CDR3 runs 18 residues.

The V gene is TRBV6-1, the J gene TRBJ2-2, with 9 bases fitting TRBD1. The CDR3 has 15 amino acids. J lost 7 bases, V lost 9 bases, and 12 bases had no gene match. Germline V lookup: CDR1 MNHNS, CDR2 SASEGT. In nucleotides, the CDR3 is TGTGCCAGTTCTCGAACAGGGGGCGGTCACGGGGAGCTGTTTTTT. This encodes CASSRTGGGHGELFF.

This sequence joins TRBV5-1 and TRBJ2-3, with D perhaps matching TRBD2 (5 bases). The V end lost 5 bases, the J end lost 4 bases, and 11 bases lay between the germline ends. The CDR3 loop spans 13 amino acids. Germline lookup yields CDR1 SGHRS and CDR2 YFSETQ. CDR3 sequence reads: CASRPPGADTQYF. Written as DNA, the CDR3 is TGCGCCAGCAGACCCCCCGGGGCAGATACGCAGTATTTT.

V is TRBV10-3 and J is TRBJ1-2; D may be TRBD1 (5 bases). The V gene lost 2 bases and the J gene lost 6 bases, with 13 bases spanning the gap. The CDR3 sequence is 14 residues long. Germline assignment: CDR1 ENHRY and CDR2 SYGVKD. CDR3 nucleotides: TGTGCCATCAGTGAGGGGGGGTCACGTCATGGCTACACCTTC. Its translation is CAISEGGSRHGYTF.

The chain recombines TRBV11-2 with TRBJ2-2; possibly TRBD2 for D (5 bases). Germline V gene lookup returns CDR1 SGHAT and CDR2 FQNNGV. The CDR3 sequence is 13 residues long. Trimming took 1 base from V and 6 from J, leaving 6 bases between them. The CDR3 DNA reads TGTGCCAGCAGCTTAGCGGGGTCCGGGGAGCTGTTTTTT. Translation gives CASSLAGSGELFF.

The chain recombines TRBV18 with TRBJ1-6, with D possibly matching TRBD1 (6 bases). The CDR3 runs to 14 residues. Germline CDR1 is KGHSH and CDR2 is LQKENI. V was clipped by 1 base and J by 7 bases, with 8 bases between them. The CDR3 reads CASSPQTGNSPLHF. The CDR3 coding sequence is TGTGCCAGCTCACCACAAACAGGGAATTCACCCCTCCACTTT.

This chain connects TRBV10-3 to TRBJ2-1; TRBD2 matches at 9 bases. This CDR3 is 21 amino acids long. Germline V gene sequence: CDR1 ENHRY, CDR2 SYGVKD. V lost 7 bases to trimming and J lost 3 bases; unmatched junction nucleotides: 25. DNA of the CDR3: TGTGCCATCACGCACGAGGCAGGGTTAGCGGGAGTCCCCAATAACTACAATGAGCAGTTCTTC. This encodes CAITHEAGLAGVPNNYNEQFF.

This rearrangement joins TRBV2 to TRBJ1-2, with TRBD1 matching 9 bases. This CDR3 comprises 15 residues. The V gene's germline CDR1 is SNHLY and CDR2 FYNNEI. The trim removed 4 bases at V and 7 bases at J, leaving 10 bases unmatched. The CDR3 sequence: CASSAVTGGGSGYTF. The DNA of the CDR3 is TGTGCCAGCAGTGCAGTGACAGGGGGAGGTAGTGGCTACACCTTC.

The CDR3 spells CASSTPQTGPNEKLFF. The CDR3 DNA reads TGTGCCAGCAGTACTCCACAGACAGGGCCTAATGAAAAACTGTTTTTT. The rearrangement uses TRBV28 and TRBJ1-4, with TRBD1 matching over 7 bases. CDR3 length equals 16 residues. The V gene end was trimmed by 5 bases and the J gene end by 3 bases; junction bases not matched to a gene: 9. Germline-derived CDR1 and CDR2 are MDHEN and SYDVKM.

The J gene is TRBJ1-4, the V gene TRBV6-1; 8 bases map to TRBD1. From germline, CDR1 is MNHNS and CDR2 SASEGT. V lost 8 bases, J lost 8 bases, and 13 bases stayed unmatched. This CDR3 region has 15 residues. DNA for the CDR3: TGTGCCAGCCGCTCCCAAACAGGGGGTCCGGAAAAACTGTTTTTT. Protein: CASRSQTGGPEKLFF.

This clone has a single count. In nucleotides, the CDR3 is TGTGCCAGCAGAGCAGAGGGTCCCGCGCCCCAGCATTTT. This encodes CASRAEGPAPQHF. The rearrangement joins TRBV27 to TRBJ1-5, with D hard to call. Trimming left V 6 bases short and J 9 bases short, with 15 bases between. Germline V gives CDR1 MNHEY, CDR2 SMNVEV (reference sequence). This CDR3 contains 13 residues.

This clone appeared a few times. The V gene is TRBV7-2, the J gene TRBJ2-5; tentative D call: TRBD2 (5 bases). Trimming removed 4 bases at V and 3 bases at J, with 15 bases between. Germline V gene data show CDR1 as SGHTA and CDR2 as FQGNSA. This CDR3 is 15 amino acids long. In nucleotides, the CDR3 is TGTGCCAGCAGCTATATAGGGAGAAGCGAAGAGACCCAGTACTTC. Translated: CASSYIGRSEETQYF.

The chain has TRBV25-1 and TRBJ1-2, with 7 bases lining up with TRBD1. This CDR3 comprises 15 residues. Looked up from germline, CDR1 is MGHDK and CDR2 is SYGVNS. Trimming at V came to 6 bases and at J to 0 bases, leaving 7 bases not matched to a gene. Written as DNA, the CDR3 is TGTGCCAGCAGAAAAACAGGGGCCTCTAACTATGGCTACACCTTC. It encodes CASRKTGASNYGYTF.

V is TRBV16 and J is TRBJ2-7, with a tentative D call TRBD1 (6 bases). V shed 2 bases and J shed 6 bases, with 11 bases lying between them. CDR1 and CDR2 (germline): KGHSY, FQNENV. This CDR3 is built from 13 residues. The CDR3, as DNA: TGTGCCAGCAGCCAAGTCTCAGGGGTCGAGCAGTACTTC. Its protein is CASSQVSGVEQYF.